The next 13 T cell receptor beta chains were all read from a single sample in a study of early T cells in non-severe SARS-CoV-2 infection. One entry per CDR3 protein, called by TCRdb with MiXCR from the 5' RACE reads. Altogether roughly 50,000 distinct CDR3 sequences are present, roughly 6.1% being singletons, with the ten largest covering about 7%. The sample was whole blood, taken at baseline. All receptors come from an adult who was a healthcare worker with PCR-confirmed SARS-CoV-2 infection or an uninfected control (not recorded which).

This clonotype occurred many times. DNA for the CDR3: TGTGCCAGCCCGGACAGGGGGCGAGGCACCGGGGAGCTGTTTTTT. Residues: CASPDRGRGTGELFF. The chain combines TRBV6-1 with TRBJ2-2; the match to TRBD1 covers 11 bases. The CDR3 is 15 residues long. CDR1 is MNHNS and CDR2 is SASEGT in the germline V gene. Trimming removed 8 bases from V and 4 bases from J; junction bases left unmatched: 6.

This sequence joins TRBV30 and TRBJ2-3; tentative D call: TRBD2 (6 bases). The CDR3 contains 13 residues. Germline V gene lookup returns CDR1 GTSNPN and CDR2 SVGIG (reference sequence). V lost 5 bases to trimming and J lost 2 bases, with 11 bases between them. The CDR3 reads CAWQRVYTDTQYF. CDR3 sequence (DNA): TGTGCCTGGCAGCGGGTATACACAGATACGCAGTATTTT.

This clonotype was seen repeatedly, ten times or more. The chain uses TRBV19 and TRBJ1-5; 9 nucleotides match TRBD1. This CDR3 has 15 amino acids. Per germline, CDR1 LNHDA and CDR2 SQIVND (reference sequence). With V trimmed by 4 bases and J by 3 bases, 4 bases remained unmatched. This chain's CDR3 is CASSRDRALNQPQHF. The CDR3 DNA is TGTGCCAGTAGTAGGGACAGGGCACTCAATCAGCCCCAGCATTTT.

This clonotype was detected a few times. The chain employs TRBV20-1 and TRBJ2-7; 13 nucleotides line up with TRBD2. Trimming cost V 1 base and J 6 bases; bases outside gene matches: 3. CDR1 is DFQATT, CDR2 SNEGSKA, per germline (reference sequence). CDR3 length equals 14 residues. DNA for the CDR3: TGCAGTGCTAGAGGACTAGCGGGGGGCCTCGAGCAGTACTTC. Residues: CSARGLAGGLEQYF.

The sample holds many counts of this clonotype. This rearrangement joins TRBV20-1 to TRBJ2-7; D is perhaps TRBD1 or TRBD2 (5 bases each). This CDR3 has 14 residues. The germline V gene has CDR1 DFQATT and CDR2 SNEGSKA (reference sequence). Deletions cut 0 bases from V and 3 bases from J, with 12 bases between. The CDR3 loop is CSARDMGEGYEQYF. The CDR3 bases are TGCAGTGCTAGAGATATGGGGGAAGGCTACGAGCAGTACTTC.

This clonotype was seen more than once but under ten times. The J gene is TRBJ2-1, the V gene TRBV4-2; 9 bases fit TRBD2. J gave up 5 bases and V 2 bases, and 7 bases lay outside the gene matches. In germline, CDR1 is LGHNA, CDR2 YNFKEQ. This CDR3 contains 16 residues. The CDR3 spells CASSQPPSGVNNEQFF. CDR3 DNA: TGTGCCAGCAGCCAACCCCCTAGCGGGGTAAACAATGAGCAGTTCTTC.

The chain has TRBV29-1 and TRBJ1-2; 9 bases agree with TRBD1. The CDR3 has 14 residues. V lost 3 bases to trimming and J lost 6 bases; unmatched junction nucleotides: 8. Germline values: CDR1 SQVTM, CDR2 ANQGSEA. The CDR3 protein is CSVEGNRGLNGYTF. The CDR3, as DNA: TGCAGCGTTGAGGGGAACAGGGGGCTTAATGGCTACACCTTC. The complete variable domain, with remaining parts taken from reference TRBV29-1 and TRBJ1-2, reads SAVISQKPSRDICQRGTSLTIQCQVDSQVTMMFWYRQQPGQSLTLIATANQGSEATYESGFVIDKFPISRPNLTFSTLTVSNMSPEDSSIYLCSVEGNRGLNGYTFGSGTRLTVV.

Concerning this clonotype: Mismatch with germline at one junction end may stem from a read error. The chain combines TRBV27 with TRBJ2-5; 7 positions match TRBD2. CDR3 length equals 14 residues. Germline V gene sequence: CDR1 MNHEY, CDR2 SMNVEV (reference sequence). CDR3 sequence: CASSPGGSQEAQYF. Written as DNA, the CDR3 is TGTGCCAGCAGTCCCGGGGGGAGCCAAGAGGCCCAGTACTTC.

This clonotype was seen ten or more times. This chain links TRBV29-1 with TRBJ1-5, with TRBD1 matching over 9 bases. The V segment lost 5 bases and the J segment 9 bases; nucleotides outside the gene matches: 8. CDR1 and CDR2 (germline): SQVTM, ANQGSEA. This CDR3 region has 13 residues. Here the CDR3 DNA reads TGCAGCGTTTCACAGGGGGCCGGTCGGCCCCAGCATTTT. This gives the protein CSVSQGAGRPQHF.

The chain carries TRBV6-2 or TRBV6-3 and TRBJ2-7, with D unclear. CDR1 is MNHEY, CDR2 SVGEGT, per germline. Trimming shortened V by 5 bases and J by 4 bases, and 9 bases separated the two germline ends. The CDR3 runs 12 residues. The CDR3 DNA sequence: TGTGCCAGCAGTGTTCAGAGATACGAGCAGTACTTC. It encodes CASSVQRYEQYF.

In this sample, this clonotype turned up many times. CDR3 sequence reads: CASSQERVAAISYEQYF. The DNA of the CDR3 is TGCGCCAGCAGCCAAGAGCGGGTAGCGGCTATATCCTACGAGCAGTACTTC. This chain links TRBV4-1 with TRBJ2-7; tentative D call: TRBD2 (6 bases). Germline CDR1 and CDR2: MGHRA and YSYEKL. The CDR3 loop spans 17 amino acids. Trimming took off 0 bases at V and 1 base at J, with 16 bases between the two ends.

In its sample, this clonotype was seen many times. This chain links TRBV2 with TRBJ2-7; 7 bases match TRBD2. V lost 6 bases, J lost 3 bases, and 2 bases stayed unmatched. The CDR3 length is 12 residues. Per the germline V gene, CDR1 is SNHLY and CDR2 is FYNNEI. CDR3: CASSLAVYEQYF. As DNA, the CDR3 is TGTGCCAGCAGCCTAGCGGTCTACGAGCAGTACTTC.

The rearrangement uses TRBV5-1 and TRBJ1-1; D is perhaps TRBD1 (5 bases). There are 13 residues in the CDR3. Trimming took 3 bases from V and 0 from J, leaving 6 bases between them. CDR1 SGHRS and CDR2 YFSETQ come from the germline V gene. The CDR3 nucleotides are TGCGCCAGCAGCTGGGGCGTGAACACTGAAGCTTTCTTT. The encoded protein is CASSWGVNTEAFF.